One and the same sample provided the 26 T cell receptor beta chains below, sequenced in a study of OX40 agonist ivuxolimab in advanced cancers. Receptor amplification or capture employed the immunoSEQ multiplex PCR assay. The table comes from immuneACCESS by way of TCRdb, which keeps in-frame sequences with V and J called. Part of the clones is missing from these tables; in studies checked, under half for an unresolved V gene and the rest for unknown reasons. The sample contains tens of thousands of clones, roughly 89% of them found a single time. The ten largest clones take up 0.33% of the sample. This material consisted of CD4+ or CD8+ T cells sorted from blood, taken in a trial of the OX40 agonist ivuxolimab. The receptors derive from an adult with an advanced solid tumor such as melanoma, head and neck, liver or kidney cancer.

This clone was seen once. The J gene is TRBJ2-7, the V gene TRBV30, with D perhaps assigned TRBD1 or TRBD2 (6 bases each). V was cut by 8 bases and J by 10 bases, with 15 bases left in between. The CDR3 covers 10 residues. CDR1 and CDR2 from the germline V gene are GTSNPN and SVGIG (reference sequence). The CDR3 spells CAAGLGGQYF. Written as DNA, the CDR3 is TGTGCCGCGGGACTCGGGGGCCAGTACTTC.

This sequence joins TRBV30 and TRBJ1-1; maybe TRBD1 (6 bases). V lost 2 bases to trimming and J lost 4 bases, with 14 bases between them. Germline V gene lookup returns CDR1 GTSNPN and CDR2 SVGIG (reference sequence). This CDR3 comprises 14 residues. The CDR3 nucleotides read TGTGCCTGGAGTCGTCAGGGGTCGGGCACTGAAGCTTTCTTT. Translating gives CAWSRQGSGTEAFF.

V and J are TRBV7-9 and TRBJ2-7; D perhaps matches TRBD1 (6 bases). The V end lost 8 bases, the J end lost 0 bases, and 17 bases lay between the germline ends. CDR1 is SEHNR and CDR2 is FQNEAQ in the germline V gene (reference sequence). The CDR3 spans 15 residues. The CDR3 DNA reads TGTGCCAGCGACGCACAGGGTAAAGGCTCCTACGAGCAGTACTTC. This translates into CASDAQGKGSYEQYF.

The gene calls are TRBV25-1 and TRBJ2-2, with TRBD1 matching 11 bases. Unmatched junction bases numbered 8, after V lost 4 bases and J lost 4 bases. This CDR3 has 17 residues. Germline CDR1 and CDR2: MGHDK and SYGVNS. CDR3 loop: CASSAPMGTGGTGELFF. The CDR3 DNA sequence: TGTGCCAGCAGTGCACCCATGGGGACAGGGGGCACCGGGGAGCTGTTTTTT.

The chain links TRBV7-2 to TRBJ2-7; D may match TRBD1 or TRBD2 (5 bases each). Deletions cut 5 bases from V and 0 bases from J, with 14 bases between. Germline loops: CDR1 SGHTA, CDR2 FQGNSA. The CDR3 sequence is 15 residues long. The CDR3 protein is CASSQGGLSSYEQYF. CDR3 nucleotide sequence: TGTGCCAGCAGCCAGGGCGGACTGAGCTCCTACGAGCAGTACTTC.

The rearrangement uses TRBV4-1 and TRBJ1-1; no clear D. Germline lookup yields CDR1 MGHRA and CDR2 YSYEKL. This CDR3 is built from 20 residues. With 0 bases removed from V and 0 bases from J, the gap between germline ends came to 23 bases. CDR3 nucleotides: TGCGCCAGCAGCCAAGATCGTCATTTTGGGATGATTCACGTGAACACTGAAGCTTTCTTT. It codes for CASSQDRHFGMIHVNTEAFF.

This chain connects TRBV6-5 to TRBJ1-5; D unresolved. The CDR3 is 13 residues long. V was pared by 6 bases and J by 0 bases, with 6 bases between. CDR1 and CDR2 (germline): MNHEY, SVGAGI. The CDR3 is CASRQNSNQPQHF. In DNA form, the CDR3 reads TGTGCCAGCAGACAGAATAGCAATCAGCCCCAGCATTTT.

The chain couples TRBV9 to TRBJ2-1; 10 positions agree with TRBD2. Per the germline V gene, CDR1 is SGDLS and CDR2 is YYNGEE. The CDR3 runs 16 residues. After removal of 0 bases from V and 9 bases from J, the junction contained 9 bases not matched to a gene. The chain's CDR3 is CASSVGGLAGVGEQFF. CDR3 bases: TGTGCCAGCAGCGTAGGTGGGCTAGCGGGAGTGGGTGAGCAGTTCTTC.

This clone has only one observation. The CDR3 coding sequence is TGTGCCAGCAGCCCAGGGTCTGTGCTGGATGAAAAACTGTTTTTT. This sequence encodes CASSPGSVLDEKLFF. V and J are TRBV7-8 and TRBJ1-4; tentative D call: TRBD1 (5 bases). The CDR3 has 15 residues. V lost 5 bases and J lost 6, with 16 bases in between. Germline loops: CDR1 SGHVS, CDR2 FQNEAQ.

J is TRBJ1-1 and V is TRBV10-3, with 9 bases identical to TRBD1. The CDR3 has 14 residues. In germline, CDR1 is ENHRY, CDR2 SYGVKD. J gave up 2 bases and V 6 bases, and 4 bases lay outside the gene matches. The CDR3 DNA sequence: TGTGCCATCAGGCAAACAGGGGGCAACACTGAAGCTTTCTTT. Protein sequence: CAIRQTGGNTEAFF.

V usage is TRBV4-3 and J usage is TRBJ2-6; tentative D call: TRBD1 (7 bases). There are 18 residues in the CDR3. Trimming removed 2 bases at V and 1 base at J, with 15 bases between. Germline CDR1 is LGHNA and CDR2 is YSLEER. The CDR3 DNA sequence: TGCGCCAGCAGCCAAAATCCGGCAGGGGGGTCTGGGGCCAACGTCCTGACTTTC. Translated, it gives CASSQNPAGGSGANVLTF.

The chain combines TRBV25-1 with TRBJ2-5, with D tentatively TRBD1 (5 bases). V lost 1 base, J lost 4 bases, and 10 bases lay in between. The CDR3 runs to 14 residues. The germline gives CDR1 MGHDK, CDR2 SYGVNS. The CDR3 DNA reads TGTGCCAGCAGTGAATCAGTTAGGGGAGAGACCCAGTACTTC. Amino acids: CASSESVRGETQYF.

V gene TRBV5-4 combines with J gene TRBJ1-2; D may be TRBD1 (6 bases). Germline CDR1 is SGHNT and CDR2 is YYREEE (reference sequence). The CDR3 has 15 residues. The V gene lost 2 bases and the J gene lost 8 bases, with 19 bases spanning the gap. The CDR3 DNA sequence: TGTGCCAGCAGCTTTGGGGACGGGGCAAGGGGGGGCTACACCTTC. It translates to CASSFGDGARGGYTF.

The chain combines TRBV6-6 with TRBJ1-1; no reliable D call. CDR1 is MNHNY and CDR2 is SVGAGI in the germline V gene (reference sequence). The CDR3 is 16 residues long. Trimming removed 2 bases at V and 4 bases at J, with 17 bases between. This CDR3 reads CASSYTSVEGGTEAFF. As DNA, the CDR3 is TGTGCCAGCAGTTACACCTCCGTGGAGGGCGGCACTGAAGCTTTCTTT.

The chain joins TRBV19 to TRBJ1-1, with unresolved D. Trimming stripped 5 bases from V and 1 base from J, with 14 bases between. CDR1 is LNHDA and CDR2 is SQIVND in the germline V gene (reference sequence). The CDR3 spans 15 residues. In DNA form, the CDR3 reads TGTGCCAGTAGTCAGCGCGGTAGGACGAACACTGAAGCTTTCTTT. This sequence encodes CASSQRGRTNTEAFF. The full variable domain, completed using reference TRBV19 and TRBJ1-1, is DGGITQSPKYLFRKEGQNVTLSCEQNLNHDAMYWYRQDPGQGLRLIYYSQIVNDFQKGDIAEGYSVSREKKESFPLTVTSAQKNPTAFYLCASSQRGRTNTEAFFGQGTRLTVV.

V gene TRBV7-2 combines with J gene TRBJ2-7; 7 nucleotides align to TRBD1. This CDR3 has 14 amino acids. The V and J ends lost 0 bases and 3 bases, in that order; junction bases with no gene match: 2. Germline CDR1 and CDR2: SGHTA and FQGNSA. The CDR3 DNA follows: TGTGCCAGCAGCTTAGCGGGACAGATCTACGAGCAGTACTTC. This gives the protein CASSLAGQIYEQYF.

The rearrangement joins TRBV4-3 to TRBJ1-2; 8 bases are a match to TRBD1. V gave up 4 bases and J gave up 8 bases; unmatched junction bases: 9. From germline, CDR1 is LGHNA and CDR2 YSLEER. The CDR3 consists of 14 residues. In DNA, the CDR3 is TGCGCCAGCAGCCCGGGACAGGCTGTAGGAGGCTACACCTTC. Its translation is CASSPGQAVGGYTF.

The sample holds one count of this clone. This chain joins TRBV27 and TRBJ1-6; D gene unclear. The CDR3 covers 16 residues. Trimming pared 5 bases from V and 6 bases from J, leaving 17 bases between. CDR1 and CDR2 (germline): MNHEY, SMNVEV (reference sequence). The CDR3 DNA sequence: TGTGCCAGCAGTCCACGGCCCTGGGCCTTTAATTCACCCCTCCACTTT. Amino acid sequence: CASSPRPWAFNSPLHF.

As DNA, the CDR3 is TGTGCCAGCAGCTTAAGATATAATCAGCCCCAGCATTTT. This gives the protein CASSLRYNQPQHF. The chain employs TRBV7-2 and TRBJ1-5; no firm D call. This CDR3 region has 13 residues. Germline CDR1 and CDR2: SGHTA and FQGNSA. V lost 2 bases and J lost 4, with 6 bases in between.

This rearrangement joins TRBV19 to TRBJ2-7, with a weak D call TRBD2 (5 bases). CDR1 and CDR2 from the germline V gene are LNHDA and SQIVND (reference sequence). V lost 8 bases and J 0 bases, leaving 14 bases between the germline ends. The CDR3 is made up of 14 amino acids. The CDR3: CASVDPGSSYEQYF. The CDR3 DNA sequence: TGTGCCAGTGTCGATCCGGGAAGCTCCTACGAGCAGTACTTC.

V usage is TRBV7-2 and J usage is TRBJ1-2, with a possible D match to TRBD1 (6 bases). Germline V CDR1 and CDR2: SGHTA, FQGNSA. This CDR3 comprises 13 residues. V lost 6 bases and J lost 6, with 14 bases in between. Here the CDR3 DNA reads TGTGCCAGCAGATTGGACAGAGTTGATGGCTACACCTTC. Translation: CASRLDRVDGYTF. The complete variable domain, with remaining parts taken from reference TRBV7-2 and TRBJ1-2, reads GAGVSQSPSNKVTEKGKDVELRCDPISGHTALYWYRQSLGQGLEFLIYFQGNSAPDKSGLPSDRFSAERTGGSVSTLTIQRTQQEDSAVYLCASRLDRVDGYTFGSGTRLTVV.

The V gene is TRBV9, the J gene TRBJ2-2, with D hard to call. Germline CDR1 is SGDLS and CDR2 is YYNGEE. This CDR3 has 14 amino acids. Trimming left V 3 bases short and J 4 bases short, with 10 bases between. The CDR3 region has the DNA TGTGCCAGCAGCGAATCTGGTCCCACCGGGGAGCTGTTTTTT. Residues: CASSESGPTGELFF.

The chain carries TRBV29-1 and TRBJ2-7; D uncertain. The CDR3 is 11 residues long. Per the germline V gene, CDR1 is SQVTM and CDR2 is ANQGSEA. V shed 6 bases and J shed 2 bases, with 8 bases lying between them. CDR3 in DNA: TGCAGCGTAGGCGAGACCTACGAGCAGTACTTC. Translating gives CSVGETYEQYF.

This clone was counted a single time. The chain recombines TRBV9 with TRBJ1-2; unclear D gene. Between the trimmed V and J ends, which lost 0 bases and 3 bases, there was a span of 12 bases. The CDR3 sequence is 15 residues long. Germline V CDR1 and CDR2: SGDLS, YYNGEE. The CDR3 coding sequence is TGTGCCAGCAGCGTAGCAGAAGGGAACCACTATGGCTACACCTTC. This gives the protein CASSVAEGNHYGYTF.

The J gene is TRBJ2-1, the V gene TRBV5-1; D ambiguous. Between the trimmed V and J ends, which lost 4 bases and 9 bases, there was a span of 14 bases. The CDR3 totals 13 residues. CDR1 is SGHRS and CDR2 is YFSETQ in the germline V gene. CDR3 bases: TGCGCCAGCAGCCTATCAGCTTCGGGTGAGCAGTTCTTC. It translates to CASSLSASGEQFF.

This CDR3 is CSVDVGPSGTRGSNGELFF. CDR3 coding DNA: TGCAGCGTTGATGTGGGGCCTAGCGGGACCCGGGGTAGTAACGGGGAGCTGTTTTTT. The chain uses TRBV29-1 and TRBJ2-2; the match to TRBD2 covers 9 bases. The length of the CDR3 is 19 residues. The germline gives CDR1 SQVTM, CDR2 ANQGSEA. V lost 3 bases and J lost 7; bases outside the gene matches: 21.